This T cell receptor beta chain was retrieved from a study of cytomegalovirus exposure and HLA in healthy donors. The germline CDR1 and CDR2 sequences are MDHEN and SYDVKM. This CDR3 has 17 amino acids. V lost 7 bases to trimming and J lost 0 bases, with 16 bases between them. As concerns this clone: Its antigen is undetermined.

Study-wide results and caveats: In an earlier analysis, productive rearrangement rates for most beta V segments clustered near 87% or 30%. In a later analysis, at a false discovery rate of 0.05, approximately 16,000 TCR beta sequences were associated with HLA alleles. Associated with cytomegalovirus, according to the listing, were 150 to 200 TCR beta chains.

Amplification used 60 Vbeta primers and 13 Jbeta primers. Method: immunoSEQ multiplex PCR; TCRdb's copy keeps in-frame clones and lacks some. The top ten clones hold around 8% of a sample with roughly 180,000 clones, approximately 82% of them seen once. This clonotype originated in a woman aged 40-49 years in good health and CMV-seropositive. Sequencing was carried out using PBMCs. V usage is TRBV28 and J usage is TRBJ2-6, with a tentative D call TRBD1 (5 bases). CDR3 DNA sequence: TGTGCCAGCACCCCATGGGGCATATCCTCTGGGGCCAACGTCCTGACTTTC. Its protein product is CASTPWGISSGANVLTF.